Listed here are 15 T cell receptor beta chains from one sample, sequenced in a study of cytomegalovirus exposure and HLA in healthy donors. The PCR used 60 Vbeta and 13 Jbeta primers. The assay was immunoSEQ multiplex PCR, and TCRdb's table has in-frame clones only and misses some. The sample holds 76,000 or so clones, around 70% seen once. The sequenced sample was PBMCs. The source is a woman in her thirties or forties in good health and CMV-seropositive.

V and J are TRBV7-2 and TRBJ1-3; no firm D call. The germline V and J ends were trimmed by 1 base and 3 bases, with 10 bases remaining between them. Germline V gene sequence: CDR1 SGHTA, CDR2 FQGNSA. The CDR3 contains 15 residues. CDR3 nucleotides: TGTGCCAGCAGCTTAGGAAGTCAGGTTGGAAACACCATATATTTT. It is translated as CASSLGSQVGNTIYF.

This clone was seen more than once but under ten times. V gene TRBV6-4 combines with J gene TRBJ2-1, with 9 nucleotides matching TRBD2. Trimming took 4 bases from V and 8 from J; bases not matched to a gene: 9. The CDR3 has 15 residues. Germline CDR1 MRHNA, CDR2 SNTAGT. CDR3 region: CASSVAGAGSDEQFF. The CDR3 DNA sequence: TGTGCCAGCAGTGTAGCGGGAGCCGGGTCCGATGAGCAGTTCTTC.

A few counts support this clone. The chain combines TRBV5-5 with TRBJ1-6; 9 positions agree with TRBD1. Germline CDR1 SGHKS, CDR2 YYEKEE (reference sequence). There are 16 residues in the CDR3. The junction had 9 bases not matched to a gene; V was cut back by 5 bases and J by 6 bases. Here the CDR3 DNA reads TGTGCCAGCAGTCAATCGACAGGGGGGAGTAATTCACCCCTCCACTTT. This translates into CASSQSTGGSNSPLHF.

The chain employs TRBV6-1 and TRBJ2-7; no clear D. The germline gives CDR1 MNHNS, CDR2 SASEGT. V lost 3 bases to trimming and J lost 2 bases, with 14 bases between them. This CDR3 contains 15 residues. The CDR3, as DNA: TGTGCCAGCAGTGATTTTTTAACGGTAACCTACGAGCAGTACTTC. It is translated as CASSDFLTVTYEQYF.

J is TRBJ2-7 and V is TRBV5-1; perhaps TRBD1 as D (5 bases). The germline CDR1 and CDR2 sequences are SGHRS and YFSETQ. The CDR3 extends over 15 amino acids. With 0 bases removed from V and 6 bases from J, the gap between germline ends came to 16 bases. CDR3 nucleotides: TGCGCCAGCAGCTTGGGACAGTCCGCGGCTGGCGAGCAGTACTTC. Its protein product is CASSLGQSAAGEQYF.

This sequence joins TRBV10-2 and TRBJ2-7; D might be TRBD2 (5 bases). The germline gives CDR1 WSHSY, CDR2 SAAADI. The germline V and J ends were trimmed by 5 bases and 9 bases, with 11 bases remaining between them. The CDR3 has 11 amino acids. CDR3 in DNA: TGCGCCAGCAGTCCTCCCGGGATGCAGTACTTC. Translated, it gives CASSPPGMQYF.

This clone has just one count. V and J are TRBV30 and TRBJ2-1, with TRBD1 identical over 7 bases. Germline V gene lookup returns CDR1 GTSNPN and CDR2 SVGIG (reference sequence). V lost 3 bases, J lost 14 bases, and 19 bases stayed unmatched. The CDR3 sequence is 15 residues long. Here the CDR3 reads CAWSTPSYDRDGEFF. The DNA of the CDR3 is TGTGCCTGGAGCACCCCCTCCTATGACAGGGACGGTGAGTTCTTC.

CDR3 coding DNA: TGCGCCAGCAGCTTGGCCGTCGTCACCGGGGAGCTGTTTTTT. It yields the protein CASSLAVVTGELFF. The genes are TRBV5-1 and TRBJ2-2, with D unresolved. The CDR3 covers 14 residues. Per germline, CDR1 SGHRS and CDR2 YFSETQ. V lost 0 bases and J 4 bases, leaving 7 bases between the germline ends.

CDR3 residues: CASSEAPGTGNQPQHF. CDR3 in DNA: TGTGCCAGCAGTGAAGCTCCCGGGACAGGTAACCAGCCCCAGCATTTT. This rearrangement joins TRBV6-1 to TRBJ1-5; 8 bases are shared with TRBD1. Losses at the gene ends were 0 bases for V and 7 bases for J; bases not matched to a gene: 8. This CDR3 region has 16 residues. Germline V gene data show CDR1 as MNHNS and CDR2 as SASEGT.

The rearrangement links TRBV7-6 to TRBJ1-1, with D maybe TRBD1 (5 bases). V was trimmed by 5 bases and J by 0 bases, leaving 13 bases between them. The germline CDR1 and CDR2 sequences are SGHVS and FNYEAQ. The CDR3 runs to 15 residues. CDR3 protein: CASSLLGHLNTEAFF. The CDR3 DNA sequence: TGTGCCAGCAGCCTACTTGGACATCTGAACACTGAAGCTTTCTTT.

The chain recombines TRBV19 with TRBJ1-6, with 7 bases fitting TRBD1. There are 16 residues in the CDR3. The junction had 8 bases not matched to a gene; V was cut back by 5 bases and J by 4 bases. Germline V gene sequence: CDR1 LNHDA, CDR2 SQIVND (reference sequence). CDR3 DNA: TGTGCCAGTAGTTTATTATCGGGACAGTATAATTCACCCCTCCACTTT. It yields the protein CASSLLSGQYNSPLHF.

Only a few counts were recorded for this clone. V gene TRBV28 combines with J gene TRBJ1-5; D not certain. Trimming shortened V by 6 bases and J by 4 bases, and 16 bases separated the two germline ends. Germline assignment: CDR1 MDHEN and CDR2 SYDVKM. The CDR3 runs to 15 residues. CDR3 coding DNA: TGTGCCAGCAGCCCCGCCCAAACACCTAATCAGCCCCAGCATTTT. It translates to CASSPAQTPNQPQHF.

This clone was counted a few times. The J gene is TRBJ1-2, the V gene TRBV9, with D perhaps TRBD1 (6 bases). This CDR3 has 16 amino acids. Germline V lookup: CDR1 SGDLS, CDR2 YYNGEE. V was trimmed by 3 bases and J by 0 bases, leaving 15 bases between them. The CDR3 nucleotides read TGTGCCAGCAGCGCACACAGGGAGGGGGCTAACTATGGCTACACCTTC. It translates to CASSAHREGANYGYTF.

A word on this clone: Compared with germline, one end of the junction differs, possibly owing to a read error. In nucleotides, the CDR3 is TGTGCCAGCAGCCTAGAGCGGCAGGCATGGGAGCAGTACTTC. Translating gives CASSLERQAWEQYF. The V gene is TRBV11-2, the J gene TRBJ2-5; weak D call: TRBD2 (5 bases). Germline V lookup: CDR1 SGHAT, CDR2 FQNNGV. The CDR3 is 14 amino acids.

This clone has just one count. The DNA for the CDR3 is TGTGCCAGCAGCTTAGGACTGGGAGAGACCGGGGAGCTGTTTTTT. Translating gives CASSLGLGETGELFF. The chain employs TRBV7-7 and TRBJ2-2, with a tentative D call TRBD2 (5 bases). The CDR3 sequence is 15 residues long. V lost 1 base, J lost 5 bases, and 11 bases lay in between. Germline V gene lookup returns CDR1 SSHAT and CDR2 FNYEAQ (reference sequence).